This entry lists 12 T cell receptor beta chains sequenced from one sample in a study of STAT5B mutations in CD4+ large granular lymphocyte leukemia (dated by TCRdb to about 2022). The receptor library was made with the immunoSEQ multiplex PCR assay. Entries here come from immuneACCESS through TCRdb and include only in-frame sequences with V and J called. Some clones fail to appear in such tables; in the studies checked, an unresolved V gene covers under half of the shortfall, and the cause of the remainder is unknown. For this sample the table gives some 40,000 clones, of which roughly 84% were detected only once. 0.3% to 0.35% of the sample is held by the ten biggest clonotypes. The specimen was CD4+ T cells from blood buffy coats. The receptor set was obtained from a human donor in good health.

This clone was seen only once. The chain employs TRBV5-4 and TRBJ2-3; 12 bases are a match to TRBD2. The V gene's germline CDR1 is SGHNT and CDR2 YYREEE (reference sequence). V was clipped by 0 bases and J by 7 bases; unmatched bases: 12. The CDR3 totals 18 residues. Here the CDR3 reads CASSLVRSSGGALNTQYF. CDR3 sequence (DNA): TGTGCCAGCAGCTTGGTGAGGTCTAGCGGGGGGGCCTTAAATACGCAGTATTTT.

This chain joins TRBV7-9 and TRBJ2-5; D is ambiguous. Germline lookup yields CDR1 SEHNR and CDR2 FQNEAQ (reference sequence). The CDR3 consists of 15 residues. V was clipped by 2 bases and J by 1 base, with 11 bases between them. This CDR3 reads CASSLNGYLQETQYF. The CDR3 DNA reads TGTGCCAGCAGCTTAAACGGATACCTCCAAGAGACCCAGTACTTC.

This chain joins TRBV29-1 and TRBJ1-5; D possibly corresponds to TRBD1 (6 bases). The V gene lost 4 bases and the J gene lost 7 bases, with 14 bases spanning the gap. Germline V CDR1 and CDR2: SQVTM, ANQGSEA. This CDR3 spans 13 amino acids. CDR3 loop: CSVGGGAKQPQHF. The DNA of the CDR3 is TGCAGCGTTGGTGGGGGGGCAAAGCAGCCCCAGCATTTT.

The chain combines TRBV5-1 with TRBJ2-6; 7 nucleotides align to TRBD1. Germline lookup yields CDR1 SGHRS and CDR2 YFSETQ. CDR3 length: 17 residues. J was trimmed by 0 bases and V by 3 bases; bases with no gene match: 6. CDR3 loop: CASSWNRGSSGANVLTF. The CDR3, as DNA: TGCGCCAGCAGCTGGAACAGGGGCAGCTCTGGGGCCAACGTCCTGACTTTC. The full variable domain, with the rest looked up from reference TRBV5-1 and TRBJ2-6, is KAGVTQTPRYLIKTRGQQVTLSCSPISGHRSVSWYQQTPGQGLQFLFEYFSETQRNKGNFPGRFSGRQFSNSRSEMNVSTLELGDSALYLCASSWNRGSSGANVLTFGAGSRLTVL.

This clone was counted a few times. V gene TRBV7-3 combines with J gene TRBJ1-1; D gene unclear. The length of the CDR3 is 17 residues. The germline gives CDR1 SGHTA, CDR2 FQGTGA. Trimming took off 1 base at V and 1 base at J, with 16 bases between the two ends. This chain's CDR3 is CASSLKGLPGGNTEAFF. In nucleotides, the CDR3 is TGTGCCAGCAGCTTAAAAGGCCTTCCGGGAGGGAACACTGAAGCTTTCTTT.

The chain recombines TRBV2 with TRBJ1-2; 7 nucleotides align to TRBD1. The CDR3 extends over 14 amino acids. V dropped 8 bases and J dropped 4; count of bases not matched to a gene: 10. Germline V gene lookup returns CDR1 SNHLY and CDR2 FYNNEI. Here the CDR3 DNA reads TGTGCCAGCCAAGCAGGCAGGGGGAGCTATGGCTACACCTTC. Its translation: CASQAGRGSYGYTF.

V gene TRBV5-1 combines with J gene TRBJ1-2, with no clear D. The V gene's germline CDR1 is SGHRS and CDR2 YFSETQ. The CDR3 has 16 amino acids. V was shortened by 2 bases and J by 7 bases, with 21 bases between the two germline ends. In nucleotides, the CDR3 is TGCGCCAGCAGCTTTGAGGGCCCAGCCGTCGGAACTGGCTACACCTTC. Protein product: CASSFEGPAVGTGYTF.

The J gene is TRBJ2-3, the V gene TRBV9; D may be TRBD1 (6 bases). Germline-derived CDR1 and CDR2 are SGDLS and YYNGEE. The CDR3 spans 14 residues. V lost 0 bases and J 5 bases, leaving 10 bases between the germline ends. CDR3 DNA: TGTGCCAGCAGCGTAGGGGGGCCGGTAGATACGCAGTATTTT. This translates into CASSVGGPVDTQYF.

This sequence joins TRBV18 and TRBJ2-3; TRBD1 matches at 7 bases. The CDR3 covers 15 residues. CDR1 is KGHSH, CDR2 LQKENI, per germline. V was clipped by 0 bases and J by 4 bases; unmatched bases: 4. Here the CDR3 DNA reads TGTGCCAGCTCACCACCAGGGGGCACGTCAGATACGCAGTATTTT. Protein sequence: CASSPPGGTSDTQYF.

The gene calls are TRBV14 and TRBJ2-3; D gene uncertain. The CDR3 totals 16 residues. The germline V gene encodes CDR1 SGHDN and CDR2 FVKESK. Trimming pared 1 base from V and 0 bases from J, leaving 11 bases between. The CDR3 DNA sequence: TGTGCCAGCAGCCAAGTCCAATCCACTAGCACAGATACGCAGTATTTT. It specifies CASSQVQSTSTDTQYF.

V is TRBV19 and J is TRBJ1-1, with a weak D call TRBD1 (6 bases). V dropped 6 bases and J dropped 4 bases, with 9 bases sitting between them. CDR3 length: 12 amino acids. The germline gives CDR1 LNHDA, CDR2 SQIVND (reference sequence). The CDR3 sequence is CASRQGFTEAFF. CDR3 nucleotides: TGTGCCAGTAGGCAGGGGTTCACTGAAGCTTTCTTT.

The J gene is TRBJ2-3, the V gene TRBV27; no clear D gene. CDR1 and CDR2 (germline): MNHEY, SMNVEV (reference sequence). The CDR3 totals 17 residues. The V and J ends lost 5 bases and 0 bases respectively, with 18 bases between them. The CDR3 is CASSLAHTYTSTDTQYF. The CDR3 nucleotides are TGTGCCAGCAGTCTCGCCCATACCTATACTAGCACAGATACGCAGTATTTT.